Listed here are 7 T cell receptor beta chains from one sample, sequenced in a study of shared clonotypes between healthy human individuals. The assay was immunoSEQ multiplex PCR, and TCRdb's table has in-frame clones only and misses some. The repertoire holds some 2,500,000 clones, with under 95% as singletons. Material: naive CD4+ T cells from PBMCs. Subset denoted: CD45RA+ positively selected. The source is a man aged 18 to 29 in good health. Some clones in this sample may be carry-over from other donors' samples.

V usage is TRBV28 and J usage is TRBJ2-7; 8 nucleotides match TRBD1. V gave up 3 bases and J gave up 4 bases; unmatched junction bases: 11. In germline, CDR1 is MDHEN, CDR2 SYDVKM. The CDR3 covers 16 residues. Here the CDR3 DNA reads TGTGCCAGCAGTTTGAGCCCCGGGACAGGAAATTACGAGCAGTACTTC. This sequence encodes CASSLSPGTGNYEQYF.

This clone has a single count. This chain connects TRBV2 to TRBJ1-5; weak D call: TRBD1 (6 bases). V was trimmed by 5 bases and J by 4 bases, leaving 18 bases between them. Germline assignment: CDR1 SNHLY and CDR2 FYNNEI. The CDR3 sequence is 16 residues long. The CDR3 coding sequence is TGTGCCAGCAGTCCTTTGGGGGGCGGGCGGAATCAGCCCCAGCATTTT. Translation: CASSPLGGGRNQPQHF.

CDR3 region: CASRTGRVSNQPQHF. The CDR3 bases are TGTGCCAGCAGAACGGGCAGGGTGAGCAATCAGCCCCAGCATTTT. The chain links TRBV6-5 to TRBJ1-5; D may be TRBD1 (5 bases). Germline CDR1 and CDR2: MNHEY and SVGAGI. V lost 6 bases, J lost 1 base, and 13 bases lay in between. The CDR3 length is 15 residues.

The CDR3 loop reads CASSPRGRVASYEQYF. As DNA, the CDR3 is TGTGCCAGCAGCCCCCGAGGGCGGGTGGCCTCCTACGAGCAGTACTTC. The chain has TRBV7-8 and TRBJ2-7, with TRBD2 as a possible D gene (5 bases). Germline V lookup: CDR1 SGHVS, CDR2 FQNEAQ. The V end lost 5 bases, the J end lost 0 bases, and 17 bases lay between the germline ends. The CDR3 extends over 16 amino acids.

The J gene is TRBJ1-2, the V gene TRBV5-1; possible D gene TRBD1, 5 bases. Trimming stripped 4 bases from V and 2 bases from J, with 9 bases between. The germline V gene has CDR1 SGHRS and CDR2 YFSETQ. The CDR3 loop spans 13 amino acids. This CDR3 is CASSTGENYGYTF. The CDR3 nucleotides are TGCGCCAGCAGCACAGGAGAGAACTATGGCTACACCTTC.

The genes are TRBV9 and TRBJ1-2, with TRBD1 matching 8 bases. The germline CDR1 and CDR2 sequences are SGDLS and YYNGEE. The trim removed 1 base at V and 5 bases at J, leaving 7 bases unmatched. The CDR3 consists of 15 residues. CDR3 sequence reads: CASSVTGTGTYGYTF. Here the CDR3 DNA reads TGTGCCAGCAGCGTAACCGGGACAGGAACTTATGGCTACACCTTC.

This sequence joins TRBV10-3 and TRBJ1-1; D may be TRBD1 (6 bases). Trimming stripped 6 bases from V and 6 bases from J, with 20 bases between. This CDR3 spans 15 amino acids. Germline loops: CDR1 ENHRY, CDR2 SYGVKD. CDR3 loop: CAIREVRGQGAEAFF. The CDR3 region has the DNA TGTGCCATCAGAGAAGTAAGGGGACAAGGGGCTGAAGCTTTCTTT.